One sample yielded the 31 T cell receptor beta chains listed below, sequenced in a study of T cell responses to AZD1222 COVID-19 vaccine. Clones were read by immunoSEQ multiplex PCR, and TCRdb kept only the in-frame ones, dropping some. The top ten clones hold about 4.1% of a sample with about 150,000 clones, more than 85% of them seen once. Sequenced here: peripheral blood, sampled 28 days after the second AZD1222 dose. Source of these receptors: an adult who received the AZD1222 COVID-19 vaccine.

This chain connects TRBV2 to TRBJ1-3, with D uncertain. In germline, CDR1 is SNHLY, CDR2 FYNNEI. V lost 3 bases, J lost 0 bases, and 9 bases lay in between. The CDR3 spans 15 residues. The CDR3 reads CASSDEASSGNTIYF. DNA of the CDR3: TGTGCCAGCAGTGACGAGGCCAGCTCTGGAAACACCATATATTTT. Filled out from reference TRBV2 and TRBJ1-3, the complete variable domain reads EPEVTQTPSHQVTQMGQEVILRCVPISNHLYFYWYRQILGQKVEFLVSFYNNEISEKSEIFDDQFSVERPDGSNFTLKIRSTKLEDSAMYFCASSDEASSGNTIYFGEGSWLTVV.

This sequence joins TRBV5-5 and TRBJ2-7; maybe TRBD2 (6 bases). CDR1 and CDR2 (germline): SGHKS, YYEKEE (reference sequence). This CDR3 comprises 15 residues. V was cut by 0 bases and J by 4 bases, with 14 bases left in between. CDR3 DNA: TGTGCCAGCAGCTTGGGTTATCCGGGGGTTTACGAGCAGTACTTC. This translates into CASSLGYPGVYEQYF.

The J gene is TRBJ2-1, the V gene TRBV12-3 or TRBV12-4; D gene ambiguous. The CDR3 has 11 residues. The ends were cut back, 3 bases at V and 7 bases at J, with 4 bases in the middle. Written as DNA, the CDR3 is TGTGCCAGCAGTTTTGTAAATGAGCAGTTCTTC. It encodes CASSFVNEQFF.

This rearrangement joins TRBV4-2 to TRBJ1-6; a weak D match, TRBD1 (6 bases). CDR1 and CDR2 from the germline V gene are LGHNA and YNFKEQ. CDR3 length: 14 residues. Trimming shortened V by 0 bases and J by 8 bases, and 8 bases separated the two germline ends. The CDR3 region has the DNA TGTGCCAGCAGCCAAGACAGGGGTGATTCACCCCTCCACTTT. Its protein is CASSQDRGDSPLHF.

The chain uses TRBV4-2 and TRBJ1-2; possible D gene TRBD1, 6 bases. The CDR3 is 16 residues long. The germline V and J ends were trimmed by 3 bases and 3 bases, with 17 bases remaining between them. The germline CDR1 and CDR2 sequences are LGHNA and YNFKEQ. As DNA, the CDR3 is TGTGCCAGCAGCCAGGTAGGGAACAGGGCAGACTATGGCTACACCTTC. Translated: CASSQVGNRADYGYTF.

The chain combines TRBV5-1 with TRBJ1-3; D uncertain. There are 13 residues in the CDR3. The germline V and J ends were trimmed by 0 bases and 4 bases, with 5 bases remaining between them. The germline gives CDR1 SGHRS, CDR2 YFSETQ. The CDR3 sequence: CASSLEPGNTIYF. CDR3 sequence (DNA): TGCGCCAGCAGCTTGGAACCCGGAAACACCATATATTTT.

This sequence joins TRBV6-1 and TRBJ2-7; 8 nucleotides line up with TRBD2. The junction had 11 bases not matched to a gene; V was cut back by 2 bases and J by 2 bases. Per germline, CDR1 MNHNS and CDR2 SASEGT. The length of the CDR3 is 17 residues. CDR3 coding DNA: TGTGCCAGCAGTGAACCTACGACTAGCGCGAGTACCTACGAGCAGTACTTC. Amino acid sequence: CASSEPTTSASTYEQYF.

CDR3 amino acids: CASSPSIGSTEAFF. CDR3 DNA sequence: TGTGCCAGCTCACCGTCGATAGGGAGCACTGAAGCTTTCTTT. This rearrangement joins TRBV18 to TRBJ1-1, with D hard to call. CDR3 size: 14 residues. V was cut by 3 bases and J by 4 bases, with 12 bases left in between. The germline gives CDR1 KGHSH, CDR2 LQKENI.

The chain recombines TRBV27 with TRBJ1-1, with 7 positions matching TRBD1. The length of the CDR3 is 13 residues. Germline assignment: CDR1 MNHEY and CDR2 SMNVEV (reference sequence). The V and J ends lost 6 bases and 5 bases, in that order; junction bases with no gene match: 6. CDR3 in amino acids: CASSPQGGTEAFF. Here the CDR3 DNA reads TGTGCCAGCAGCCCGCAGGGGGGAACTGAAGCTTTCTTT.

The chain has TRBV12-5 and TRBJ1-2; the D is unclear. CDR1 is LGHNT, CDR2 FRNRAP, per germline. Trimming left V 3 bases short and J 5 bases short, with 10 bases between. The CDR3 runs 13 residues. The CDR3 DNA sequence: TGTGCTAGTGGTTTCGGGGATTCTTATGGCTACACCTTC. Translation: CASGFGDSYGYTF.

CDR3 amino acids: CASSPGGGEQFF. CDR3 coding DNA: TGTGCCAGCTCACCAGGGGGTGGGGAGCAGTTCTTC. The chain has TRBV18 and TRBJ2-1; TRBD1 or TRBD2 may be the D gene (5 bases each). The CDR3 extends over 12 amino acids. Per germline, CDR1 KGHSH and CDR2 LQKENI. Trimming pared 2 bases from V and 10 bases from J, leaving 9 bases between.

The chain uses TRBV28 and TRBJ1-1, with D uncertain. CDR1 is MDHEN, CDR2 SYDVKM, per germline. There are 12 residues in the CDR3. The germline V and J ends were trimmed by 5 bases and 2 bases, with 6 bases remaining between them. The CDR3 sequence is CASSALNTEAFF. The CDR3 DNA reads as TGTGCCAGCAGTGCTTTAAACACTGAAGCTTTCTTT.

The sample holds one count of this clone. The CDR3 reads CASSDPGRGTSAQHF. The CDR3 DNA reads TGTGCCAGCAGTGACCCTGGGCGGGGGACGTCGGCCCAGCATTTT. The chain combines TRBV6-1 with TRBJ1-5; the D gene is possibly TRBD1 (5 bases). The CDR3 is 15 amino acids. Germline CDR1 is MNHNS and CDR2 is SASEGT. Trimming removed 3 bases at V and 11 bases at J, with 20 bases between.

The chain combines TRBV2 with TRBJ1-2; 7 bases match TRBD1. The CDR3 extends over 16 amino acids. V was clipped by 10 bases and J by 4 bases; unmatched bases: 18. Germline-derived CDR1 and CDR2 are SNHLY and FYNNEI. CDR3 in DNA: TGTGCCATCCCGGACAGGAATAAGTATCAAGGCTATGGCTACACCTTC. As protein: CAIPDRNKYQGYGYTF.

There are a few counts of this clone. This chain uses TRBV7-9 with TRBJ2-7; 8 nucleotides line up with TRBD2. J lost 5 bases, V lost 5 bases, and 8 bases had no gene match. The CDR3 sequence is 14 residues long. Germline loops: CDR1 SEHNR, CDR2 FQNEAQ (reference sequence). This CDR3 reads CASSSRTSFNEQYF. Here the CDR3 DNA reads TGTGCCAGCAGCAGCAGGACTAGCTTTAACGAGCAGTACTTC.

The sample holds one count of this clone. The V call is TRBV21-1, the J call TRBJ1-2. TRBV21-1 is a documented pseudogene. CDR3 length: 11 amino acids. CDR3 bases: TGTGCCAGCAGCGTGAGGGGTGGCTACACCTTC. Its translation: CASSVRGGYTF.

CDR3: CASSYSGETQYF. The CDR3 nucleotides are TGTGCCAGCAGTTACTCGGGTGAGACCCAGTACTTC. This rearrangement joins TRBV6-2 or TRBV6-3 to TRBJ2-5, with D unresolved. The germline V and J ends were trimmed by 0 bases and 5 bases, with 4 bases remaining between them. This CDR3 comprises 12 residues. The germline V gene encodes CDR1 MNHEY and CDR2 SVGEGT.

The count of this clone is one. CDR3 nucleotide sequence: TGCGCCAGCAGCCCCCGGCTAGCGAGTACAGATACGCAGTATTTT. It yields the protein CASSPRLASTDTQYF. The J gene is TRBJ2-3, the V gene TRBV5-1, with a tentative D call TRBD2 (6 bases). Germline V gives CDR1 SGHRS, CDR2 YFSETQ. Trimming stripped 4 bases from V and 3 bases from J, with 15 bases between. The CDR3 totals 15 residues.

The V gene is TRBV5-4, the J gene TRBJ1-2; 7 bases are shared with TRBD1. The germline CDR1 and CDR2 sequences are SGHNT and YYREEE (reference sequence). The CDR3 has 15 amino acids. With V trimmed by 4 bases and J by 4 bases, 10 bases remained unmatched. CDR3 nucleotides: TGTGCCAGCAGCCTCCGATTCGAGGGGGCCTATGGCTACACCTTC. Translating gives CASSLRFEGAYGYTF.

A single count supports this clone. V is TRBV7-5 and J is TRBJ2-3; the table's TRBD2 call for D was not verified on the DNA. TRBV7-5 is described as a pseudogene. The CDR3 length is 15 residues. Here the CDR3 DNA reads TGTGTCAGAATGCGCTTGAGGGAGTGGTCAGATACGCAGTATTTT. It yields the protein CVRMRLREWSDTQYF.

This clone appeared a single time. The chain carries TRBV7-9 and TRBJ1-3; 9 bases agree with TRBD1. V shed 3 bases and J 7 bases; nucleotides not matched to a gene: 10. CDR3 length equals 16 residues. Looked up from germline, CDR1 is SEHNR and CDR2 is FQNEAQ (reference sequence). CDR3 coding DNA: TGTGCCAGCAGCTTCTCCGGGACAGGGACGTCTAACACCATATATTTT. Translated, it gives CASSFSGTGTSNTIYF.

The chain uses TRBV6-2 or TRBV6-3 and TRBJ2-1; weak D call: TRBD1 (5 bases). V was shortened by 0 bases and J by 5 bases, with 11 bases between the two germline ends. CDR1 and CDR2 (germline): MNHEY, SVGEGT. The CDR3 contains 15 residues. This CDR3 is CASSYSWGKNNEQFF. For the CDR3, the DNA is TGTGCCAGCAGTTACTCGTGGGGCAAAAACAATGAGCAGTTCTTC.

The CDR3 DNA sequence: TGCGCCAGCAGCCAAGGTACAGACAATGAAAAACTGTTTTTT. This sequence encodes CASSQGTDNEKLFF. The chain is built from TRBV4-3 and TRBJ1-4; no clear D. CDR3 length equals 14 residues. Trimming removed 1 base from V and 5 bases from J, with 8 bases in between. Germline values: CDR1 LGHNA, CDR2 YSLEER.

The rearrangement joins TRBV5-4 to TRBJ2-3; 7 bases fit TRBD2. This CDR3 contains 15 residues. V trimming: 5 bases; J trimming: 3 bases; junction bases outside the gene matches: 9. Germline V lookup: CDR1 SGHNT, CDR2 YYREEE (reference sequence). The CDR3 DNA sequence: TGTGCCAGCAGGTCAACGGGACTAACAACAGATACGCAGTATTTT. Its protein is CASRSTGLTTDTQYF.

The chain couples TRBV18 to TRBJ2-1; 7 bases are a match to TRBD2. V lost 0 bases and J lost 5; bases outside the gene matches: 4. From germline, CDR1 is KGHSH and CDR2 LQKENI. This CDR3 is built from 15 residues. CDR3 in DNA: TGTGCCAGCTCACCACCGGCTAGCGGTAACAATGAGCAGTTCTTC. Amino acids: CASSPPASGNNEQFF.

The chain carries TRBV7-2 and TRBJ1-2; D is undetermined. The CDR3 covers 14 residues. CDR1 and CDR2 (germline): SGHTA, FQGNSA. V was cut by 1 base and J by 4 bases, with 10 bases left in between. This CDR3 reads CASSLEGRAYGYTF. The CDR3, as DNA: TGTGCCAGCAGCTTAGAGGGCAGAGCCTATGGCTACACCTTC.

The sample holds a few counts of this clone. The chain combines TRBV3-1 (or the pseudogene TRBV3-2) with TRBJ1-1; 8 nucleotides align to TRBD1. CDR3 length: 13 residues. V gave up 3 bases and J gave up 3 bases; unmatched junction bases: 0. CDR1 is LGHDT and CDR2 is YNNKEL in the germline V gene (reference sequence). This CDR3 reads CASSQTGDTEAFF. The CDR3 DNA reads TGTGCCAGCAGCCAGACAGGGGACACTGAAGCTTTCTTT.

This clone was detected once. The chain is built from TRBV18 and TRBJ2-1, with D tentatively TRBD2 (6 bases). V was clipped by 3 bases and J by 6 bases, with 12 bases between them. Germline CDR1 KGHSH, CDR2 LQKENI. This CDR3 spans 14 amino acids. The CDR3 DNA is TGTGCCAGCTCACCCTTTAGGAGGGGCAATGAGCAGTTCTTC. Protein product: CASSPFRRGNEQFF.

This chain uses TRBV28 with TRBJ2-1; possibly TRBD1 or TRBD2 for D (5 bases each). This CDR3 region has 14 residues. CDR1 is MDHEN, CDR2 SYDVKM, per germline. V was trimmed by 4 bases and J by 8 bases, leaving 15 bases between them. The CDR3 loop reads CASSSGTILDEQFF. CDR3 nucleotides: TGTGCCAGCAGTTCCGGGACCATCTTGGATGAGCAGTTCTTC.

This clone was detected only a few times. The V gene is TRBV7-2, the J gene TRBJ1-5, with D unresolved. The CDR3 sequence is 14 residues long. CDR1 and CDR2 from the germline V gene are SGHTA and FQGNSA. Trimming cost V 1 base and J 7 bases, with 11 bases left between them. CDR3: CASSLGPEEQPQHF. DNA for the CDR3: TGTGCCAGCAGCTTAGGACCGGAGGAACAGCCCCAGCATTTT.

This chain joins TRBV6-5 and TRBJ2-5; either TRBD1 or TRBD2 may supply D (5 bases each). Trimming stripped 0 bases from V and 0 bases from J, with 5 bases between. The CDR3 is 14 residues long. The germline gives CDR1 MNHEY, CDR2 SVGAGI. This chain's CDR3 is CASSYSGHQETQYF. The CDR3 nucleotides are TGTGCCAGCAGTTACTCGGGACACCAAGAGACCCAGTACTTC.